The 14 T cell receptor beta chains in this list originate from one sample, sequenced in a study of shared T cell receptors in the human thymus. The table came from immunoSEQ multiplex PCR; TCRdb's copy has only in-frame clones and leaves some out. In the table there are fewer than 700,000 clones, roughly 90% of which are singletons. This sample also appeared in a second study, on human thymus T cells.

The sequenced sample consisted of thymocytes. All receptors come from a boy in the first two years of life with a congenital heart defect.

This clone was detected only once. This chain uses TRBV11-3 with TRBJ2-3, with D perhaps matching TRBD2 (5 bases). V was cut by 5 bases and J by 2 bases, with 11 bases left in between. The CDR3 covers 14 residues. Germline CDR1 and CDR2: SGHNT and YENEEA. The CDR3 DNA is TGTGCCAGCAGCGGCCCTCGGGACACAGATACGCAGTATTTT. Protein product: CASSGPRDTDTQYF.

This clone was counted a single time. CDR3 amino acids: CASSLQDKRVSYEQYF. The CDR3 DNA follows: TGTGCCAGCAGCCTACAGGACAAGCGGGTCTCCTACGAGCAGTACTTC. This sequence joins TRBV7-2 and TRBJ2-7; D may be TRBD2 (6 bases). The CDR3 is made up of 16 amino acids. Germline values: CDR1 SGHTA, CDR2 FQGNSA. With 5 bases removed from V and 0 bases from J, the gap between germline ends came to 17 bases.

This clone was seen just once. This sequence joins TRBV7-2 and TRBJ1-2, with 7 nucleotides matching TRBD1. CDR3 size: 14 residues. CDR1 is SGHTA and CDR2 is FQGNSA in the germline V gene. V trimming: 6 bases; J trimming: 8 bases; junction bases outside the gene matches: 12. In DNA form, the CDR3 reads TGTGCCAGCAGTCGGAACGACAGGGTAGACGGCTACACCTTC. Translated: CASSRNDRVDGYTF.

Here the CDR3 reads CASSLVISGLAFGEQYF. In DNA form, the CDR3 reads TGTGCCAGCAGCTTAGTTATTTCGGGACTAGCCTTCGGCGAGCAGTACTTC. This chain uses TRBV7-2 with TRBJ2-7; 9 bases line up with TRBD2. The CDR3 has 17 residues. Germline V lookup: CDR1 SGHTA, CDR2 FQGNSA. V shed 1 base, J shed 6 bases, and the junction held 13 bases outside the gene matches.

This chain connects TRBV6-1 to TRBJ2-1, with TRBD2 matching over 8 bases. Germline CDR1 reads MNHNS; CDR2 reads SASEGT. This CDR3 is built from 15 residues. V shed 6 bases and J 2 bases; nucleotides not matched to a gene: 6. CDR3 sequence (DNA): TGTGCCAGCAGGGGAGCGGGAGTCCCCTACAATGAGCAGTTCTTC. Protein sequence: CASRGAGVPYNEQFF.

The gene calls are TRBV5-8 and TRBJ2-2, with 8 bases identical to TRBD1. The V segment lost 2 bases and the J segment 2 bases; nucleotides outside the gene matches: 11. The CDR3 contains 18 residues. Germline CDR1 SGHTS, CDR2 YDEGEE. This CDR3 reads CASSLGDRSGGNTGELFF. CDR3 coding DNA: TGTGCCAGCAGCTTAGGGGACAGGTCTGGGGGAAACACCGGGGAGCTGTTTTTT.

The gene calls are TRBV5-6 and TRBJ2-5; 8 bases are a match to TRBD1. The germline V gene has CDR1 SGHDT and CDR2 YYEEEE. The length of the CDR3 is 19 residues. V trimming: 4 bases; J trimming: 7 bases; junction bases outside the gene matches: 24. CDR3 DNA sequence: TGTGCCAGCAGCCTGGAGGTCGAGCTAGCAGGGGGCCTCCATGGGACCCAGTACTTC. This translates into CASSLEVELAGGLHGTQYF.

The J gene is TRBJ2-5, the V gene TRBV6-1; TRBD1 is a possible D gene (6 bases). V was pared by 0 bases and J by 1 base, with 15 bases between. Germline V gene sequence: CDR1 MNHNS, CDR2 SASEGT. This CDR3 has 17 residues. The CDR3 DNA reads TGTGCCAGCAGTGAAGCAGTTTGTAGGGGGTTCCAAGAGACCCAGTACTTC. This sequence encodes CASSEAVCRGFQETQYF.

This chain uses TRBV29-1 with TRBJ1-2; D gene unclear. V gave up 0 bases and J gave up 8 bases, with 10 bases separating them. CDR3 length equals 12 residues. CDR1 is SQVTM and CDR2 is ANQGSEA in the germline V gene. The CDR3 DNA follows: TGCAGCGTTGAAGATGGTAGAACCGGCTACACCTTC. Amino acid sequence: CSVEDGRTGYTF.

The gene calls are TRBV20-1 and TRBJ2-7; 7 nucleotides line up with TRBD2. The J segment lost 5 bases and the V segment lost 6 bases, leaving 4 bases of the junction unmatched. This CDR3 comprises 11 residues. Germline values: CDR1 DFQATT, CDR2 SNEGSKA (reference sequence). The CDR3, as DNA: TGCAGTGCGGGGGGGGGTGACGAGCAGTACTTC. Translation: CSAGGGDEQYF.

The chain carries TRBV28 and TRBJ2-7; 16 bases are a match to TRBD2. The V segment lost 4 bases and the J segment 2 bases; nucleotides outside the gene matches: 5. CDR1 MDHEN and CDR2 SYDVKM come from the germline V gene. The CDR3 runs to 17 residues. CDR3 nucleotides: TGTGCCAGCAGTTCGAGGGGACTAGCGGGAGGGCCCTACGAGCAGTACTTC. It translates to CASSSRGLAGGPYEQYF. Supplemented by reference TRBV28 and TRBJ2-7, the full variable domain reads DVKVTQSSRYLVKRTGEKVFLECVQDMDHENMFWYRQDPGLGLRLIYFSYDVKMKEKGDIPEGYSVSREKKERFSLILESASTNQTSMYLCASSSRGLAGGPYEQYFGPGTRLTVT.

This clone was seen just once. This sequence joins TRBV15 and TRBJ2-1, with 9 positions matching TRBD2. J lost 5 bases, V lost 1 base, and 9 bases had no gene match. Germline CDR1 LNHNV, CDR2 YYDKDF (reference sequence). The CDR3 is 17 residues long. The CDR3 reads CATSRVHWTSADNEQFF. The CDR3 DNA is TGTGCCACCAGCAGAGTCCATTGGACTAGCGCTGACAATGAGCAGTTCTTC.

In nucleotides, the CDR3 is TGCGCCAGCAGCCAAGATCGAGGGGACAGGGGAGAACTAGCCAAAAGGAAGAATGAGCAGTTCTTC. Protein: CASSQDRGDRGELAKRKNEQFF. The V and J genes are TRBV4-3 and TRBJ2-1; 10 nucleotides line up with TRBD1. Germline V gene sequence: CDR1 LGHNA, CDR2 YSLEER. V lost 0 bases to trimming and J lost 7 bases; unmatched junction nucleotides: 24. This CDR3 is built from 22 residues.

CDR3 sequence reads: CSAPRGETQYF. CDR3 DNA: TGCAGTGCCCCGAGGGGGGAGACCCAGTACTTC. The V gene is TRBV20-1, the J gene TRBJ2-5; TRBD1 is a possible D gene (6 bases). The CDR3 extends over 11 amino acids. Trimming stripped 6 bases from V and 5 bases from J, with 10 bases between. CDR1 DFQATT and CDR2 SNEGSKA come from the germline V gene (reference sequence).